This T cell receptor (beta chain) was documented in a study of control samples from healthy donors and cancer patients. Libraries were prepared by immunoSEQ multiplex PCR; TCRdb keeps only in-frame clonotypes and omits some of them. The sample consists of 100,000 to 150,000 clones, roughly 90% of them appearing once. The CDR3 runs to 14 residues. Germline V gene data show CDR1 as SGHAT and CDR2 as FQNNGV. V was trimmed by 1 base and J by 5 bases, leaving 10 bases between them. What was sequenced was blood. The sequence was collected from a woman between 45 and 60 years old in good health. This chain connects TRBV11-2 to TRBJ2-3; the D is unclear. The CDR3: CASSLALSQDTQYF. CDR3 coding DNA: TGTGCCAGCAGCTTAGCCCTGTCCCAAGATACGCAGTATTTT.